This is a list of T cell receptor beta chains from one sample in a study of T cell repertoires in cytomegalovirus infection. One entry per CDR3 protein, called by TCRdb with MiXCR from the reads. This table holds fewer than 200,000 distinct CDR3 sequences, about a fifth found once. These TCRs are of unknown antigen specificity. The material was CD8+ T cells from cultured PBMCs, obtained from culture after CMV antigen stimulation. The receptor set was obtained from a human donor in good health (CMV status not recorded). Some clones in this sample may be carry-over from other donors' samples. Both conserved end residues are part of each CDR3. The order of the fields is J gene, V gene, CDR3 length, CDR3 protein.

j_gene: TRBJ2-1; v_gene: TRBV29-1; len: 10; CDR3aa: CSVSTGEQFF
j_gene: TRBJ1-1; v_gene: TRBV6-6; len: 14; CDR3aa: CASSYGRQGTEAFF
j_gene: TRBJ2-2; v_gene: TRBV24-1; len: 15; CDR3aa: CATSVRQEFTGELFF
j_gene: TRBJ1-5; v_gene: TRBV4-1; len: 15; CDR3aa: CASRQARGLNQPQHF
j_gene: TRBJ2-7; v_gene: TRBV23-1; len: 20; CDR3aa: CASSQYTAGLAGADPYEQYF
j_gene: TRBJ2-3; v_gene: TRBV7-6; len: 14; CDR3aa: CASSLRLGTDTQYF
j_gene: TRBJ2-1; v_gene: TRBV7-2; len: 17; CDR3aa: CASSLGAPSGTYNEQFF
j_gene: TRBJ2-7; v_gene: TRBV7-2; len: 15; CDR3aa: CASSLTPEKTYEQYF
j_gene: TRBJ2-1; v_gene: TRBV13; len: 16; CDR3aa: CASSLGVTSGYNEQFF
j_gene: TRBJ1-1; v_gene: TRBV7-6; len: 12; CDR3aa: CASSRKGTEAFF
j_gene: TRBJ2-3; v_gene: TRBV7-6; len: 18; CDR3aa: CASSRPGTGGAVSDTQYF
j_gene: TRBJ1-1; v_gene: TRBV28; len: 13; CDR3aa: CASSFPENTEAFF
j_gene: TRBJ1-5; v_gene: TRBV6-1; len: 20; CDR3aa: CASSRFSSRTGSRSNQPQHF
j_gene: TRBJ2-2; v_gene: TRBV7-2; len: 16; CDR3aa: CASSLGSPADTGELFF
j_gene: TRBJ2-7; v_gene: TRBV7-8; len: 14; CDR3aa: CASSPTGLTYEQYF
j_gene: TRBJ2-3; v_gene: TRBV14; len: 15; CDR3aa: CASSPRGSRTDTQYF
j_gene: TRBJ1-5; v_gene: TRBV7-9; len: 15; CDR3aa: CASSGGGPGGRPQHF
j_gene: TRBJ2-3; v_gene: TRBV7-2; len: 13; CDR3aa: CASGDWATDTQYF
j_gene: TRBJ2-2; v_gene: TRBV19; len: 13; CDR3aa: CASSVMGNGELFF
j_gene: TRBJ1-1; v_gene: TRBV12-3/TRBV12-4; len: 15; CDR3aa: CASSLDRAMNTEAFF
j_gene: TRBJ1-4; v_gene: TRBV27; len: 15; CDR3aa: CASSPRQGQNEKLFF
j_gene: TRBJ2-2; v_gene: TRBV15; len: 16; CDR3aa: CATSSGQASNTGELFF
j_gene: TRBJ2-1; v_gene: TRBV7-2; len: 11; CDR3aa: CASSGSVEQFF
j_gene: TRBJ1-2; v_gene: TRBV12-3/TRBV12-4; len: 13; CDR3aa: CASSPSTGSGYTF
j_gene: TRBJ1-2; v_gene: TRBV6-1; len: 14; CDR3aa: CASTTATDTGGYTF
j_gene: TRBJ1-1; v_gene: TRBV27; len: 13; CDR3aa: CASSRGPYTEAFF
j_gene: TRBJ2-3; v_gene: TRBV7-9; len: 15; CDR3aa: CASSLGQALEDTQYF
j_gene: TRBJ2-5; v_gene: TRBV12-3/TRBV12-4; len: 14; CDR3aa: CASRGQGVGETQYF
j_gene: TRBJ1-1; v_gene: TRBV12-3/TRBV12-4; len: 13; CDR3aa: CASSPGPAAEAFF
j_gene: TRBJ2-7; v_gene: TRBV12-3/TRBV12-4; len: 14; CDR3aa: CASTPSGVSYEQYF
j_gene: TRBJ2-5; v_gene: TRBV7-9; len: 15; CDR3aa: CASSFQRSRDWTQYF
j_gene: TRBJ2-1; v_gene: TRBV7-8; len: 15; CDR3aa: CASSLDGGVWNEQFF
j_gene: TRBJ2-1; v_gene: TRBV12-3/TRBV12-4; len: 13; CDR3aa: CASTPLRNNEQFF
j_gene: TRBJ2-7; v_gene: TRBV6-2/TRBV6-3; len: 15; CDR3aa: CASSTTTALPYEQYF
j_gene: TRBJ2-2; v_gene: TRBV14; len: 13; CDR3aa: CASRDRGTGELFF
j_gene: TRBJ1-5; v_gene: TRBV7-2; len: 16; CDR3aa: CASSFRQGGGNQPQHF
j_gene: TRBJ2-2; v_gene: TRBV11-2; len: 17; CDR3aa: CASSLETTGGKAGELFF
j_gene: TRBJ2-6; v_gene: TRBV20-1; len: 16; CDR3aa: CSARPDRVSGANVLTF
j_gene: TRBJ2-1; v_gene: TRBV4-1; len: 15; CDR3aa: CASSQEAGGLDEQFF
j_gene: TRBJ1-2; v_gene: TRBV12-3/TRBV12-4; len: 16; CDR3aa: CASSPYSGQFNYGYTF
j_gene: TRBJ2-7; v_gene: TRBV24-1; len: 14; CDR3aa: CATSDLLDSYEQYF
j_gene: TRBJ1-2; v_gene: TRBV7-6; len: 18; CDR3aa: CASSLSPLRQGAQNGYTF
j_gene: TRBJ1-5; v_gene: TRBV6-1; len: 13; CDR3aa: CASIGRGFQPQHF
j_gene: TRBJ2-1; v_gene: TRBV12-3/TRBV12-4; len: 14; CDR3aa: CASSPAGGRNEQFF
j_gene: TRBJ2-5; v_gene: TRBV6-6; len: 16; CDR3aa: CASSNLDRHWQETQYF
j_gene: TRBJ1-4; v_gene: TRBV7-9; len: 14; CDR3aa: CASSQRQGNEKLFF